This TCR beta chain was recovered during a study of blood T cell repertoires in COVID-19. This clone was detected a few times. This CDR3 has 15 residues. V lost 5 bases and J 0 bases, leaving 10 bases between the germline ends. Germline V gives CDR1 SGHTA, CDR2 FQGNSA. Source study methods: How many nucleated cells were present was estimated from reference gene primer amplification. Method: immunoSEQ multiplex PCR; TCRdb's copy keeps in-frame clones and lacks some. The V and J calls and clone size were taken over from that table, and D and trimming were inferred from the DNA. The sample shows 120,000 or so clones, approximately 85% of them seen only once.

The chain has TRBV7-2 and TRBJ1-4; D is unclear. The receptor was derived from an elderly woman with acute or convalescent COVID-19. Sequenced: peripheral blood. DNA for the CDR3: TGTGCCAGCAGCAAAAATCAGGCAACTAATGAAAAACTGTTTTTT. Amino acids: CASSKNQATNEKLFF.